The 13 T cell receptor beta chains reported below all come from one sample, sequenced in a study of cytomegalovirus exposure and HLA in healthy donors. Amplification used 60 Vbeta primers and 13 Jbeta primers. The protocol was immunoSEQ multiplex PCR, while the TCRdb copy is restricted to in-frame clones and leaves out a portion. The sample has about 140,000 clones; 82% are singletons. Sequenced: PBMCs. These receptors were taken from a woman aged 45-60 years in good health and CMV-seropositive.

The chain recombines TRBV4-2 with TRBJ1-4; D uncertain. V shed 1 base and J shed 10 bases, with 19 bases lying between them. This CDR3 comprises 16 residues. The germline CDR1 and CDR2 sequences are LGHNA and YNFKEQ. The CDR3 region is CASSQGERLYPGKLFF. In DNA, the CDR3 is TGTGCCAGCAGCCAAGGGGAGAGACTCTATCCCGGAAAACTGTTTTTT.

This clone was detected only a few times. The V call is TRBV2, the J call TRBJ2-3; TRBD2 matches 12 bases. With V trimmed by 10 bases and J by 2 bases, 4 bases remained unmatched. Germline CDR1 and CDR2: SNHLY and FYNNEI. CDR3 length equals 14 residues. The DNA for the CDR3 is TGTGCCACCGGACTAGCGGGGTCCACAGATACGCAGTATTTT. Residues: CATGLAGSTDTQYF.

CDR3 coding DNA: TGTGCCAGCAGTGACGGGTCCTTCTCCGCCCCCGGCACTGAAGCTTTCTTT. Translating it yields CASSDGSFSAPGTEAFF. This chain joins TRBV6-1 and TRBJ1-1; D is undetermined. CDR3 length equals 17 residues. CDR1 is MNHNS, CDR2 SASEGT, per germline. V lost 3 bases to trimming and J lost 4 bases, with 21 bases between them.

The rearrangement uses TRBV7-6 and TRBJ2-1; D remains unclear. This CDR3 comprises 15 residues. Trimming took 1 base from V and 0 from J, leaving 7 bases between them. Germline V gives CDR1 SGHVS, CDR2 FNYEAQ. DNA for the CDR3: TGTGCCAGCAGCTTAGACGGTGGCTCCTACAATGAGCAGTTCTTC. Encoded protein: CASSLDGGSYNEQFF.

The CDR3 protein is CASGLNAGTGVAGELFF. The CDR3 coding sequence is TGCGCCAGCGGACTTAATGCCGGGACAGGGGTAGCCGGGGAGCTGTTTTTT. The chain employs TRBV5-1 and TRBJ2-2, with TRBD1 identical over 10 bases. There are 17 residues in the CDR3. The V gene end was trimmed by 7 bases and the J gene end by 6 bases; junction bases not matched to a gene: 15. The germline CDR1 and CDR2 sequences are SGHRS and YFSETQ.

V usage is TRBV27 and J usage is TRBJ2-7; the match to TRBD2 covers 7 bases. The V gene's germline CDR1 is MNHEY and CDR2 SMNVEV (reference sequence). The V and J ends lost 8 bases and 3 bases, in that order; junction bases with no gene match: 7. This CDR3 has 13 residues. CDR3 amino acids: CASSLSGGYEQYF. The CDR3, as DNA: TGTGCCAGCTCGCTGTCGGGGGGCTACGAGCAGTACTTC.

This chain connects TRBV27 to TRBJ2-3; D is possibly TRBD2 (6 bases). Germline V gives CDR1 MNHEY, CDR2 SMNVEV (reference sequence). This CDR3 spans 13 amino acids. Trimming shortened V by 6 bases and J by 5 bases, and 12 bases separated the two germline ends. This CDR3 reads CASRRERVDTQYF. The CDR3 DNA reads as TGTGCCAGCAGACGGGAGAGAGTAGATACGCAGTATTTT.

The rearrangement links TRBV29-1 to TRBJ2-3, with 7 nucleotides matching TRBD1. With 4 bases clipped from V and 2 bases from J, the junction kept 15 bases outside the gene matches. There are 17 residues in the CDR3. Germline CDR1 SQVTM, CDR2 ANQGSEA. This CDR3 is CSVVVVTGAPYTDTQYF. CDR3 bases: TGCAGCGTTGTAGTTGTAACAGGGGCACCTTACACAGATACGCAGTATTTT.

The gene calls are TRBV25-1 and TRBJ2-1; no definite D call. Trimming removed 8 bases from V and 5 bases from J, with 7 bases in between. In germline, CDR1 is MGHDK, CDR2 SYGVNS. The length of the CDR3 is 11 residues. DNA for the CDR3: TGTGCCAGCTTCCGGGACAATGAGCAGTTCTTC. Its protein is CASFRDNEQFF. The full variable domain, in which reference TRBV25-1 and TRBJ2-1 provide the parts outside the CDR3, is EADIYQTPRYLVIGTGKKITLECSQTMGHDKMYWYQQDPGMELHLIHYSYGVNSTEKGDLSSESTVSRIRTEHFPLTLESARPSHTSQYLCASFRDNEQFFGPGTRLTVL.

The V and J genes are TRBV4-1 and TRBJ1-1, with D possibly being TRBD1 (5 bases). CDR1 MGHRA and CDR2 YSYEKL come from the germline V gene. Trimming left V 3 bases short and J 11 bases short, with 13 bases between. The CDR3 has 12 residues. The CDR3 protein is CASSHNRDSAFF. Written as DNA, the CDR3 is TGCGCCAGCAGCCATAACCGGGACTCCGCTTTCTTT.

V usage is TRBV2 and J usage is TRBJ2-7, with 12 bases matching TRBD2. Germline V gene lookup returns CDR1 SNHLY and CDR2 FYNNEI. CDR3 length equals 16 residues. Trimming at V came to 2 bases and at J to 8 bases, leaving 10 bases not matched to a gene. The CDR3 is CASSEPTTSGRPKQYF. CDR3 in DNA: TGTGCCAGCAGTGAACCGACCACTAGCGGGAGGCCTAAGCAGTACTTC.

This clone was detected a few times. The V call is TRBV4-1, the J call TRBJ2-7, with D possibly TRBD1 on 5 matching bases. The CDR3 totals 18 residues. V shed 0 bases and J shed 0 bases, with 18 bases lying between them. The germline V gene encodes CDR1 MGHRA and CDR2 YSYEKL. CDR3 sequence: CASSQDQDIYYSSYEQYF. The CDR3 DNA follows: TGCGCCAGCAGCCAAGATCAGGACATATACTATAGCTCCTACGAGCAGTACTTC.

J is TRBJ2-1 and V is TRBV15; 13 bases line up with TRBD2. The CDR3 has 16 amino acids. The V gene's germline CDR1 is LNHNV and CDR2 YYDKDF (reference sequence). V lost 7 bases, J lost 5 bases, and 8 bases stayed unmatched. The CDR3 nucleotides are TGTGCCACCAAAGGACTAGCGGGAGTAGGGGACAATGAGCAGTTCTTC. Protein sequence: CATKGLAGVGDNEQFF.